This TCR beta chain was documented in a study of blood T cell repertoires in COVID-19. Adults between roughly 18 and 95 years of age took part from more than 20 US areas. Allocation to cohorts depended on clinical history reported by the participants. Here immunoSEQ multiplex PCR was the method, and the copy in TCRdb shows in-frame clones only, minus some. This sample has about 260,000 clones; 84% occur once, and the top ten carry around 4.1%. Material for sequencing was PBMCs or T cells enriched from blood (not recorded which). This clonotype was sampled from a man under 40 with acute COVID-19.

The CDR3 protein is CASSLGGVGDTQYF. The CDR3 region has the DNA TGTGCCAGCAGCTTAGGCGGGGTGGGAGATACGCAGTATTTT. V is TRBV7-2 and J is TRBJ2-3, with a possible D match to TRBD2 (6 bases). Germline-derived CDR1 and CDR2 are SGHTA and FQGNSA. V was trimmed by 1 base and J by 5 bases, leaving 10 bases between them. CDR3 length: 14 residues.